Below, one TCR beta chain is given with its context. The sort gate was single viable CD3+CD4+CD8-CD45RO+ cells for memory CD4+ T cells. These data come from a study of memory CD4+ T cells and cytomegalovirus serostatus. Method: immunoSEQ multiplex PCR; TCRdb's copy keeps in-frame clones and lacks some. The sample includes approximately 50,000 clones, over 70% of them seen just once. V was pared by 0 bases and J by 2 bases, with 12 bases between. This CDR3 is 15 amino acids long. In germline, CDR1 is SGHRS, CDR2 YFSETQ. Sequencing was performed on memory CD4+ T cells from blood. V and J are TRBV5-1 and TRBJ2-7, with D possibly TRBD2 on 5 matching bases. The TCR originated in an adult in good health and CMV-seropositive. CDR3 residues: CASSLAAGPPYEQYF. DNA for the CDR3: TGCGCCAGCAGCTTGGCCGCGGGTCCGCCCTACGAGCAGTACTTC. The full variable domain, with the rest looked up from reference TRBV5-1 and TRBJ2-7, is KAGVTQTPRYLIKTRGQQVTLSCSPISGHRSVSWYQQTPGQGLQFLFEYFSETQRNKGNFPGRFSGRQFSNSRSEMNVSTLELGDSALYLCASSLAAGPPYEQYFGPGTRLTVT.